The rows below give T cell receptor beta chains drawn from one sample of a study of T-cell memory formation after mild COVID-19. MiXCR, applied by TCRdb to the 5' RACE reads, yields one record per CDR3 protein. The data contain under 400,000 distinct CDR3 sequences, approximately 29% of them singletons. Sequencing was performed on PBMCs or a T cell subset sorted from them (not recorded which). Receptors originate from an adult woman who had mild COVID-19 (a few samples of this study predate the infection). Cell type and time point are not known. CDR3s include the opening cysteine and the closing phenylalanine or tryptophan. The order of the fields is clone size, D gene, V gene, J gene, CDR3 DNA, CDR3 protein. D genes are given only for firm matches. The size of a clone is reported for some rows only, either as once, few or many, or as a class for expanded clones.

abundance: many
d_gene: TRBD2
v_gene: TRBV13
j_gene: TRBJ2-7
CDR3nt: TGTGCCAGCAGCTCAGCCGGGACTAGCGGGAATCCCTACGAGCAGTACTTC
CDR3aa: CASSSAGTSGNPYEQYF

abundance: once
d_gene: .
v_gene: TRBV19
j_gene: TRBJ1-1
CDR3nt: TGTGCCAGTAGTATATTGATGAACACTGAAGCTTTCTTT
CDR3aa: CASSILMNTEAFF

abundance: few
d_gene: TRBD1
v_gene: TRBV15
j_gene: TRBJ2-7
CDR3nt: TGTGCCACCAGCAGGGACAGGTTCTACGAGCAGTACTTC
CDR3aa: CATSRDRFYEQYF

abundance: few
d_gene: .
v_gene: TRBV4-2
j_gene: TRBJ2-7
CDR3nt: TGTGCCAGCAGCCAAGAAGCAGGGGTTAGGGGCGAGCAGTACTTC
CDR3aa: CASSQEAGVRGEQYF

abundance: .
d_gene: .
v_gene: TRBV18
j_gene: TRBJ1-6
CDR3nt: TGTGCCAGCTCGCCCGGGACGGCCGATAATTCACCCCTCCACTTT
CDR3aa: CASSPGTADNSPLHF

abundance: .
d_gene: .
v_gene: TRBV7-9
j_gene: TRBJ1-1
CDR3nt: TGTGCCAGCAGGCCTAGGGTGGGCACTGAAGCTTTCTTT
CDR3aa: CASRPRVGTEAFF

abundance: few
d_gene: TRBD2
v_gene: TRBV5-6
j_gene: TRBJ2-7
CDR3nt: TGTGCCAGCAGCTTTAATAAACTAGCGGGATGGTACGAGCAGTACTTC
CDR3aa: CASSFNKLAGWYEQYF

abundance: .
d_gene: .
v_gene: TRBV7-2
j_gene: TRBJ2-7
CDR3nt: TGTGCCAGCAGCCGGGACTTTAGCTCCTACGAGCAGTACTTC
CDR3aa: CASSRDFSSYEQYF

abundance: .
d_gene: .
v_gene: TRBV5-1
j_gene: TRBJ2-3
CDR3nt: TGCGCCAGTCGAAGGGGGAGCGGGACTAGCACAGATACGCAGTATTTT
CDR3aa: CASRRGSGTSTDTQYF

abundance: .
d_gene: .
v_gene: TRBV11-2
j_gene: TRBJ2-7
CDR3nt: TGTGCCAGCAGCCCGACTTTCGAGCAGTACTTC
CDR3aa: CASSPTFEQYF

abundance: few
d_gene: .
v_gene: TRBV4-1
j_gene: TRBJ1-2
CDR3nt: TGCGCCAGCAGCCAAGGGTGGCCCCACTATGGCTACACCTTC
CDR3aa: CASSQGWPHYGYTF

abundance: .
d_gene: .
v_gene: TRBV24-1
j_gene: TRBJ2-1
CDR3nt: TGTGCCACCAGTGACCCCGTGGGCGAACCCTACAATGAGCAGTTCTTC
CDR3aa: CATSDPVGEPYNEQFF

abundance: few
d_gene: .
v_gene: TRBV7-8
j_gene: TRBJ2-1
CDR3nt: TGTGCCAGCAGCTCCTTGAGAGGGGTGGACAATGAGCAGTTCTTC
CDR3aa: CASSSLRGVDNEQFF

abundance: few
d_gene: .
v_gene: TRBV20-1
j_gene: TRBJ2-7
CDR3nt: TGCAGTGCAACGAACCCTAAAGACAGCCGCTACGAGCAGTACTTC
CDR3aa: CSATNPKDSRYEQYF

abundance: .
d_gene: .
v_gene: TRBV6-6
j_gene: TRBJ1-1
CDR3nt: TGTGCCAGTGCCGTACGGACTGAAGCTTTCTTT
CDR3aa: CASAVRTEAFF

abundance: .
d_gene: .
v_gene: TRBV5-1
j_gene: TRBJ1-2
CDR3nt: TGCGCCAGCAGCTTGACGTCGGGGTCCTATGGCTACACCTTC
CDR3aa: CASSLTSGSYGYTF

abundance: many
d_gene: .
v_gene: TRBV12-3/TRBV12-4
j_gene: TRBJ2-1
CDR3nt: TGTGCCAGCAGTTTAGGGCGTTCGGATGAGCAGTTCTTC
CDR3aa: CASSLGRSDEQFF

abundance: .
d_gene: .
v_gene: TRBV7-9
j_gene: TRBJ2-4
CDR3nt: TGTGCCAGCAGCTTAGTCCCAGGGCTAAACATTAAGTACTTC
CDR3aa: CASSLVPGLNIKYF

abundance: few
d_gene: .
v_gene: TRBV12-3/TRBV12-4
j_gene: TRBJ2-7
CDR3nt: TGTGCCAGCAGGTTCATCGGGGGCTACGAGCAGTACTTC
CDR3aa: CASRFIGGYEQYF

abundance: few
d_gene: .
v_gene: TRBV19
j_gene: TRBJ2-2
CDR3nt: TGTGCCACCCGGTTCGGCGGTAACACCGGGGAGCTGTTTTTT
CDR3aa: CATRFGGNTGELFF

abundance: few
d_gene: TRBD2
v_gene: TRBV24-1
j_gene: TRBJ2-7
CDR3nt: TGTGCCACCAGCCCGATCAGCGGGAGGTCCGGCTCCTACGAGCAGTACTTC
CDR3aa: CATSPISGRSGSYEQYF

abundance: few
d_gene: .
v_gene: TRBV5-1
j_gene: TRBJ2-5
CDR3nt: TGCGCCAGCAGCTTGGGGGGGTACCAAGAGACCCAGTACTTC
CDR3aa: CASSLGGYQETQYF